The 24 T cell receptor beta chains below all came from one sample that was sequenced in a study of blood T cell repertoires in COVID-19. TCRdb's table, derived via immunoSEQ multiplex PCR, lists solely in-frame clones and lacks some. The sample has about 66,000 clones, 70% to 90% seen once. The sequencing input was peripheral blood. The source of these receptors is a man aged 50-59 years with active COVID-19.

The chain carries TRBV6-6 and TRBJ2-7, with D hard to call. Germline CDR1 MNHNY, CDR2 SVGAGI (reference sequence). V lost 8 bases, J lost 5 bases, and 10 bases lay in between. The CDR3 loop spans 11 amino acids. The CDR3 region has the DNA TGTGCCAGCCTCTTGGGCCACGAGCAGTACTTC. Residues: CASLLGHEQYF.

The chain has TRBV24-1 and TRBJ2-2, with 13 bases identical to TRBD2. The CDR3 loop spans 16 amino acids. The germline V gene encodes CDR1 KGHDR and CDR2 SFDVKD. Losses at the gene ends were 8 bases for V and 4 bases for J; bases not matched to a gene: 6. CDR3 region: CATTSGTSGITGELFF. The CDR3 nucleotides read TGTGCCACCACCTCCGGGACTAGCGGGATCACCGGGGAGCTGTTTTTT.

The V and J genes are TRBV7-2 and TRBJ2-5; a possible D gene is TRBD2 (6 bases). The length of the CDR3 is 15 residues. Germline CDR1 and CDR2: SGHTA and FQGNSA. The V end was cut by 6 bases, the J end by 2 bases, with 16 bases between. CDR3 coding DNA: TGTGCCAGCAGTTGGGCGGGAACTCCTCAAGAGACCCAGTACTTC. This codes for CASSWAGTPQETQYF.

This chain's CDR3 is CASSIDGGSNQPQHF. For the CDR3, the DNA is TGTGCCAGTAGTATAGACGGCGGTAGCAATCAGCCCCAGCATTTT. The chain is built from TRBV19 and TRBJ1-5; D call uncertain. CDR1 LNHDA and CDR2 SQIVND come from the germline V gene (reference sequence). There are 15 residues in the CDR3. Trimming took 0 bases from V and 0 from J, leaving 6 bases between them.

The chain is built from TRBV7-9 and TRBJ1-6; 7 positions agree with TRBD1. This CDR3 comprises 15 residues. Germline V gives CDR1 SEHNR, CDR2 FQNEAQ (reference sequence). With 8 bases clipped from V and 6 bases from J, the junction kept 10 bases outside the gene matches. CDR3 in amino acids: CASSKQGIVNSPLHF. The CDR3 DNA sequence: TGTGCCAGCTCTAAACAGGGGATCGTTAATTCACCCCTCCACTTT.

The V call is TRBV11-2, the J call TRBJ2-2; 8 bases agree with TRBD2. This CDR3 spans 16 amino acids. Germline trimming cut 6 bases from V and 6 bases from J; bases unmatched to any gene: 12. Germline V gives CDR1 SGHAT, CDR2 FQNNGV. The CDR3 loop is CASRRTTIAGSGELFF. The CDR3 coding sequence is TGTGCCAGCAGACGGACGACTATAGCGGGATCCGGGGAGCTGTTTTTT.

The V gene is TRBV27, the J gene TRBJ1-2; the match to TRBD1 covers 9 bases. Germline V gives CDR1 MNHEY, CDR2 SMNVEV (reference sequence). V dropped 4 bases and J dropped 0; count of bases not matched to a gene: 9. The CDR3 has 17 amino acids. CDR3 protein: CASSSWTGDRANYGYTF. For the CDR3, the DNA is TGTGCCAGCAGTTCGTGGACAGGGGACCGAGCTAACTATGGCTACACCTTC.

This chain joins TRBV10-3 and TRBJ1-3, with 10 positions matching TRBD1. Germline values: CDR1 ENHRY, CDR2 SYGVKD. The CDR3 consists of 13 residues. V dropped 10 bases and J dropped 6; count of bases not matched to a gene: 6. The chain's CDR3 is CATGTGDLNTIYF. The DNA for the CDR3 is TGTGCCACCGGGACAGGGGATTTAAACACCATATATTTT.

The chain links TRBV3-1 (or the pseudogene TRBV3-2) to TRBJ2-1; D might be TRBD2 (5 bases). The ends were cut back, 1 base at V and 5 bases at J, with 15 bases in the middle. This CDR3 has 16 amino acids. CDR1 and CDR2 (germline): LGHDT, YNNKEL (reference sequence). CDR3 loop: CASSQGVGSVNNEQFF. The CDR3, as DNA: TGTGCCAGCAGCCAAGGGGTAGGGAGCGTAAACAATGAGCAGTTCTTC.

J is TRBJ1-6 and V is TRBV11-3; D unclear. Germline CDR1 reads SGHNT; CDR2 reads YENEEA. The CDR3 extends over 13 amino acids. Trimming removed 4 bases at V and 5 bases at J, with 6 bases between. This chain's CDR3 is CASSYRDNSPLHF. CDR3 DNA sequence: TGTGCCAGCAGCTACCGAGATAATTCACCCCTCCACTTT.

This clone was counted only a few times. V is TRBV15 and J is TRBJ1-2, with no clear D. Per the germline V gene, CDR1 is LNHNV and CDR2 is YYDKDF (reference sequence). V lost 1 base and J lost 7, with 10 bases in between. The CDR3 runs 13 residues. In DNA form, the CDR3 reads TGTGCCACCAGCAGAGGGGAGGGTGGTGGCTACACCTTC. Translation: CATSRGEGGGYTF.

CDR3 nucleotide sequence: TGTGCCAGCAGTTTACAGGGGAACACTGAAGCTTTCTTT. The encoded protein is CASSLQGNTEAFF. The chain recombines TRBV12-3 or TRBV12-4 with TRBJ1-1, with a tentative D call TRBD1 (5 bases). This CDR3 region has 13 residues. Trimming removed 2 bases at V and 1 base at J, with 5 bases between.

V is TRBV9 and J is TRBJ1-3; the D gene is possibly TRBD1 (5 bases). There are 16 residues in the CDR3. V lost 4 bases, J lost 2 bases, and 16 bases lay in between. The germline V gene encodes CDR1 SGDLS and CDR2 YYNGEE. The CDR3 bases are TGTGCCAGCAGCCCCCGGGACTCCGGCGCTGGAAACACCATATATTTT. Encoded protein: CASSPRDSGAGNTIYF.

V is TRBV11-2 and J is TRBJ2-4; D is unresolved. Germline loops: CDR1 SGHAT, CDR2 FQNNGV. The CDR3 covers 15 residues. V shed 4 bases and J shed 0 bases, with 10 bases lying between them. For the CDR3, the DNA is TGTGCCAGCAGCTATAGTACCCTAGCCAAAAACATTCAGTACTTC. It is translated as CASSYSTLAKNIQYF.

This clone was seen a single time. The rearrangement links TRBV27 to TRBJ2-7, with D possibly TRBD2 on 5 matching bases. This CDR3 contains 13 residues. The V gene lost 7 bases and the J gene lost 5 bases, with 15 bases spanning the gap. Germline V lookup: CDR1 MNHEY, CDR2 SMNVEV (reference sequence). In DNA, the CDR3 is TGTGCCAGCATGGGTCAGACTATCCACGAGCAGTACTTC. It encodes CASMGQTIHEQYF.

The table lists this clone with a count of one. This chain uses TRBV18 with TRBJ1-2; D is possibly TRBD1 (6 bases). Germline assignment: CDR1 KGHSH and CDR2 LQKENI. CDR3 length: 14 amino acids. Trimming pared 3 bases from V and 3 bases from J, leaving 11 bases between. The CDR3 region is CASSPTGSDYGYTF. The CDR3 coding sequence is TGTGCCAGCTCACCGACAGGCTCGGACTATGGCTACACCTTC.

The gene calls are TRBV27 and TRBJ1-6, with D maybe TRBD1 (5 bases). Germline values: CDR1 MNHEY, CDR2 SMNVEV (reference sequence). V shed 3 bases and J shed 10 bases, with 16 bases lying between them. The CDR3 contains 15 residues. CDR3 loop: CASSLGEVSGSPLHF. The CDR3, as DNA: TGTGCCAGCAGTTTGGGGGAGGTGTCTGGGTCACCCCTCCACTTT.

The CDR3 region is CASSLDRAVAEAFF. CDR3 nucleotide sequence: TGTGCCAGCAGCCTAGACAGGGCGGTAGCTGAAGCTTTCTTT. The rearrangement uses TRBV7-9 and TRBJ1-1; 7 positions match TRBD1. After removal of 5 bases from V and 6 bases from J, the junction contained 9 bases not matched to a gene. CDR1 and CDR2 from the germline V gene are SEHNR and FQNEAQ (reference sequence). This CDR3 has 14 residues.

V and J are TRBV5-4 and TRBJ2-7; tentatively, D is TRBD1 (6 bases). Germline values: CDR1 SGHNT, CDR2 YYREEE (reference sequence). V was clipped by 0 bases and J by 1 base, with 8 bases between them. This CDR3 spans 14 amino acids. The CDR3 coding sequence is TGTGCCAGCAGCTTGGGGCAGGGGTCCTACGAGCAGTACGTC. This codes for CASSLGQGSYEQYV.

This chain joins TRBV24-1 and TRBJ2-3; D gene unclear. Germline V gene data show CDR1 as KGHDR and CDR2 as SFDVKD. This CDR3 is built from 13 residues. Trimming left V 4 bases short and J 0 bases short, with 4 bases between. The CDR3 loop is CATSDPSTDTQYF. For the CDR3, the DNA is TGTGCCACCAGTGACCCGAGCACAGATACGCAGTATTTT.

The chain couples TRBV24-1 to TRBJ2-2; 8 nucleotides agree with TRBD1. V shed 9 bases and J 6 bases; nucleotides not matched to a gene: 8. This CDR3 region has 14 residues. Germline V gives CDR1 KGHDR, CDR2 SFDVKD. CDR3 coding DNA: TGTGCCACCGAGACAGGGGTTGGGCCCGGGGAGCTGTTTTTT. Translating it yields CATETGVGPGELFF.

The rearrangement uses TRBV7-2 and TRBJ2-5; TRBD1 matches at 10 bases. CDR1 and CDR2 from the germline V gene are SGHTA and FQGNSA. The trim removed 3 bases at V and 4 bases at J, leaving 2 bases unmatched. The CDR3 has 14 amino acids. The CDR3 reads CASSLTGGAETQYF. The CDR3 DNA sequence: TGTGCCAGCAGCTTGACAGGGGGCGCAGAGACCCAGTACTTC.

This clone was found once. The V and J genes are TRBV11-3 and TRBJ2-2; 10 nucleotides align to TRBD2. V shed 3 bases, J shed 3 bases, and the junction held 4 bases outside the gene matches. In germline, CDR1 is SGHNT, CDR2 YENEEA. The CDR3 length is 16 residues. The CDR3 is CASSFTLAGDTGELFF. For the CDR3, the DNA is TGTGCCAGCAGCTTTACCCTAGCGGGAGACACCGGGGAGCTGTTTTTT.

Of note for this clone: Distinct nucleotide sequences in the sample also encode this CDR3. The rearrangement uses TRBV5-1 and TRBJ2-5; TRBD2 aligns across 7 bases. V lost 2 bases to trimming and J lost 1 base; unmatched junction nucleotides: 5. CDR3 length equals 15 residues. The germline gives CDR1 SGHRS, CDR2 YFSETQ. CDR3 sequence: CASSLASGVQETQYF. CDR3 sequence (DNA): TGCGCCAGCAGCTTAGCTAGCGGCGTCCAAGAGACCCAGTACTTC. The full variable domain, completed using reference TRBV5-1 and TRBJ2-5, is KAGVTQTPRYLIKTRGQQVTLSCSPISGHRSVSWYQQTPGQGLQFLFEYFSETQRNKGNFPGRFSGRQFSNSRSEMNVSTLELGDSALYLCASSLASGVQETQYFGPGTRLLVL.